A single sample is the source of the 17 T cell receptor beta chains below, sequenced in a study of regulatory T cells in long-lasting Graves disease. Investigators prepared the TCR beta libraries by applying iRepertoire HTBI primers and Arm-PCR of CDR3 regions. TCRdb re-analysed the multiplex PCR reads in MiXCR, keeping a single row per CDR3 protein. The sample lists 350,000 to 450,000 distinct CDR3 sequences, over 20% seen once, with over 11% in the top ten. Time point indicated: persistent/refractory GD, antithyroid drugs over 5 years with positive TRAb. Following extraction of RNA from PBMCs, that RNA was used to make the TCR library. Sequences were derived from peripheral blood mononuclear cells (PBMCs), sampled when the disease was refractory, from a patient treated with antithyroid drugs. Receptors originate from a female donor with Graves disease.

V gene TRBV6-1 combines with J gene TRBJ1-1, with unresolved D. This CDR3 has 14 residues. The germline gives CDR1 MNHNS, CDR2 SASEGT. V dropped 5 bases and J dropped 4 bases, with 14 bases sitting between them. The CDR3 sequence is CASSLDGGSTEAFF. CDR3 sequence (DNA): TGTGCCAGCAGTCTGGACGGTGGGAGCACTGAAGCTTTCTTT.

Concerning this clonotype: A read error is possible here, since a much larger clone lies one base away. The rearrangement links TRBV15 to TRBJ2-5, with a tentative D call TRBD2 (6 bases). This CDR3 is built from 15 residues. Germline V gene sequence: CDR1 LNHNV, CDR2 YYDKDF (reference sequence). The CDR3 loop reads CATSRDDGGLEIQYF. For the CDR3, the DNA is TGTGCCACCAGCAGAGATGATGGGGGGTTGGAGATCCAGTACTTC. The whole variable domain, remainder taken from reference TRBV15 and TRBJ2-5, is DAMVIQNPRYQVTQFGKPVTLSCSQTLNHNVMYWYQQKSSQAPKLLFHYYDKDFNNEADTPDNFQSRRPNTSFCFLDIRSPGLGDTAMYLCATSRDDGGLEIQYFGPGTRLLVL.

This clonotype was found many times. The V call is TRBV27, the J call TRBJ2-4, with TRBD1 matching over 9 bases. Trimming took 8 bases from V and 1 from J; bases not matched to a gene: 0. From germline, CDR1 is MNHEY and CDR2 SMNVEV (reference sequence). This CDR3 spans 13 amino acids. The CDR3 DNA sequence: TGTGCCAGCGGACAGGGGGCCAAAAACATTCAGTACTTC. It codes for CASGQGAKNIQYF.

This clonotype was counted a few times. The chain employs TRBV5-1 and TRBJ2-7; the match to TRBD1 covers 9 bases. CDR3 length: 16 amino acids. In germline, CDR1 is SGHRS, CDR2 YFSETQ. The V segment lost 0 bases and the J segment 3 bases; nucleotides outside the gene matches: 7. CDR3 sequence reads: CASSLDPQGANYEQYF. CDR3 nucleotide sequence: TGCGCCAGCAGCTTGGATCCACAGGGGGCGAACTACGAGCAGTACTTC.

There are a few counts of this clonotype. This chain joins TRBV12-3 or TRBV12-4 and TRBJ1-1, with unresolved D. The CDR3 length is 13 residues. The V end was cut by 7 bases, the J end by 4 bases, with 13 bases between. For the CDR3, the DNA is TGTGCCAGCACCGCTGGCTGGGGCACTGAAGCTTTCTTT. It is translated as CASTAGWGTEAFF.

The V gene is TRBV20-1, the J gene TRBJ1-5; D is ambiguous. This CDR3 spans 13 amino acids. Per germline, CDR1 DFQATT and CDR2 SNEGSKA (reference sequence). Trimming cost V 4 bases and J 4 bases, with 11 bases left between them. DNA of the CDR3: TGCAGTGCTACCCAGGATCCAAATCAGCCCCAGCATTTT. It encodes CSATQDPNQPQHF.

Many counts were recorded for this clonotype. The chain links TRBV5-1 to TRBJ2-2; TRBD1 matches 10 bases. Unmatched junction bases numbered 4, after V lost 6 bases and J lost 2 bases. Germline V gene sequence: CDR1 SGHRS, CDR2 YFSETQ. The CDR3 is 15 residues long. This CDR3 is CASMRDRGNTGELFF. For the CDR3, the DNA is TGCGCCAGCATGCGGGACAGGGGAAACACCGGGGAGCTGTTTTTT.

This clonotype was recorded at least ten times. The chain's CDR3 is CASSSDATALDEQYF. CDR3 DNA: TGTGCCAGCAGTTCCGATGCGACCGCTTTGGACGAGCAGTACTTC. The chain couples TRBV6-2 or TRBV6-3 to TRBJ2-7; D remains unclear. The CDR3 has 15 amino acids. V was trimmed by 4 bases and J by 5 bases, leaving 18 bases between them. Germline CDR1 MNHEY, CDR2 SVGEGT.

Only a few counts were recorded for this clonotype. CDR3 in DNA: TGCGCCAGCAGCCAAGTCTGGGGGGGCAATCAGCCCCAGCATTTT. Translating it yields CASSQVWGGNQPQHF. The chain is built from TRBV4-1 and TRBJ1-5; a possible D gene is TRBD1 (5 bases). V was cut by 1 base and J by 2 bases, with 9 bases left in between. The CDR3 is 15 amino acids. The germline gives CDR1 MGHRA, CDR2 YSYEKL.

Comment on this clonotype: It may be a read error: a sequence one base away is much more abundant. CDR3 DNA: TGTGCCAGCAGTTTTGTCAGGACATCAATCAATCAGCCCCAGCATTTT. Amino acid sequence: CASSFVRTSINQPQHF. The chain joins TRBV6-2 or TRBV6-3 to TRBJ1-5; TRBD1 is a possible D gene (5 bases). CDR1 is MNHEY and CDR2 is SVGEGT in the germline V gene. This CDR3 is built from 16 residues. The V end was cut by 4 bases, the J end by 3 bases, with 16 bases between.

This clonotype came up many times. The rearrangement joins TRBV7-9 to TRBJ2-2; possible D gene TRBD2, 5 bases. The CDR3 loop spans 18 amino acids. Germline V gives CDR1 SEHNR, CDR2 FQNEAQ (reference sequence). Trimming left V 5 bases short and J 6 bases short, with 25 bases between. Here the CDR3 reads CASSVGRTPRPSAGELFF. The CDR3 region has the DNA TGTGCCAGCAGCGTTGGACGGACTCCGCGCCCGTCGGCCGGGGAGCTGTTTTTT.

This clonotype turned up a few times. The chain combines TRBV19 with TRBJ1-2; the D gene is possibly TRBD1 (5 bases). Germline loops: CDR1 LNHDA, CDR2 SQIVND (reference sequence). V gave up 2 bases and J gave up 4 bases, with 11 bases separating them. The CDR3 runs 14 residues. CDR3 sequence: CASSIRRGTYGYTF. The CDR3 bases are TGTGCCAGTAGTATACGGCGGGGGACCTATGGCTACACCTTC.

This clonotype was seen at least ten times. The chain carries TRBV28 and TRBJ2-7; D might be TRBD1 (5 bases). V was pared by 3 bases and J by 2 bases, with 8 bases between. The CDR3 length is 13 residues. Germline loops: CDR1 MDHEN, CDR2 SYDVKM. The CDR3 spells CASSFGATYEQYF. The CDR3 DNA is TGTGCCAGCAGTTTTGGGGCGACCTACGAGCAGTACTTC.

This clonotype was counted between two and nine times. The chain joins TRBV18 to TRBJ2-7; D possibly corresponds to TRBD2 (6 bases). There are 15 residues in the CDR3. V lost 6 bases and J lost 5, with 20 bases in between. From germline, CDR1 is KGHSH and CDR2 LQKENI. This CDR3 reads CASSPGAEPSDEQYF. The CDR3 bases are TGTGCCAGCTCCCCGGGAGCGGAACCGTCCGACGAGCAGTACTTC.

This clonotype was counted only a few times. A much larger clone is a single base away; this may be a read error. The chain uses TRBV19 and TRBJ1-2; D is uncertain. This CDR3 is 16 amino acids long. V shed 1 base and J shed 9 bases, with 21 bases lying between them. Germline V CDR1 and CDR2: LNHDA, SQIVND (reference sequence). The DNA for the CDR3 is TGTGCCAGTAGTATAGCCTCCCGGGTAGCGGGTACACGCTACACCTTC. It codes for CASSIASRVAGTRYTF.

This sequence joins TRBV7-3 and TRBJ2-1; 13 nucleotides agree with TRBD2. Germline V lookup: CDR1 SGHTA, CDR2 FQGTGA. The CDR3 runs to 14 residues. The junction had 3 bases not matched to a gene; V was cut back by 4 bases and J by 9 bases. In DNA form, the CDR3 reads TGTGCCAGCAGCTGGACTAGCGGGAGCGGTGAGCAGTTCTTC. The encoded protein is CASSWTSGSGEQFF.

This clonotype has a count of ten or more. V usage is TRBV30 and J usage is TRBJ2-7, with TRBD1 as a possible D gene (6 bases). Trimming stripped 1 base from V and 4 bases from J, with 11 bases between. The CDR3 contains 13 residues. From germline, CDR1 is GTSNPN and CDR2 SVGIG (reference sequence). The CDR3 nucleotides are TGTGCCTGGAGTGACAGGGTTTGGTACGAGCAGTACTTC. It translates to CAWSDRVWYEQYF.